This entry lists 30 T cell receptor beta chains sequenced from one sample in a study of blood T cell repertoires in COVID-19. Here immunoSEQ multiplex PCR was the method, and the copy in TCRdb shows in-frame clones only, minus some. This table has 55,000 to 90,000 clones, around 90% appearing once. The sample taken for sequencing was peripheral blood. The receptors come from a human donor in a cohort sampled during active COVID-19.

The chain uses TRBV2 and TRBJ2-5, with D possibly matching TRBD1 (6 bases). The CDR3 is made up of 12 amino acids. Germline V gene lookup returns CDR1 SNHLY and CDR2 FYNNEI. V was shortened by 7 bases and J by 4 bases, with 10 bases between the two germline ends. CDR3 protein: CASMFRGETQYF. CDR3 sequence (DNA): TGTGCCAGCATGTTCAGGGGAGAGACCCAGTACTTC.

V and J are TRBV24-1 and TRBJ2-2, with 7 bases identical to TRBD1. In germline, CDR1 is KGHDR, CDR2 SFDVKD. This CDR3 has 18 residues. V was clipped by 2 bases and J by 3 bases; unmatched bases: 11. In DNA form, the CDR3 reads TGTGCCACCAGTGATTGGTTAACAGGGGATGTCGACACCGGGGAGCTGTTTTTT. Its protein product is CATSDWLTGDVDTGELFF.

This CDR3 is CASSRAGATGELFF. CDR3 DNA: TGTGCCAGCAGCCGAGCAGGGGCCACCGGGGAGCTGTTTTTT. This chain joins TRBV3-1 (or the pseudogene TRBV3-2) and TRBJ2-2, with D possibly matching TRBD1 (6 bases). Per the germline V gene, CDR1 is LGHDT and CDR2 is YNNKEL (reference sequence). The CDR3 spans 14 residues. The V gene lost 4 bases and the J gene lost 4 bases, with 10 bases spanning the gap.

The V gene is TRBV5-1, the J gene TRBJ2-2; 8 nucleotides line up with TRBD2. The J segment lost 5 bases and the V segment lost 3 bases, leaving 3 bases of the junction unmatched. Germline V gene lookup returns CDR1 SGHRS and CDR2 YFSETQ. The CDR3 consists of 14 residues. The CDR3 DNA reads TGCGCCAGCAGCTGGACTAGCTCTACCGGGGAGCTGTTTTTT. It specifies CASSWTSSTGELFF.

The CDR3 DNA follows: TGTGCCACCCGGGGTCCGGGACAAAACAATGAGCAGTTCTTC. Amino acid sequence: CATRGPGQNNEQFF. This chain connects TRBV6-9 to TRBJ2-1; a weak D match, TRBD1 (6 bases). The CDR3 runs 14 residues. Germline V gene data show CDR1 as MNHGY and CDR2 as SVAAGI. V lost 10 bases to trimming and J lost 5 bases, with 18 bases between them.

The chain uses TRBV7-3 and TRBJ2-1; 8 bases fit TRBD2. V lost 5 bases and J lost 2; bases outside the gene matches: 8. Per germline, CDR1 SGHTA and CDR2 FQGTGA. The CDR3 spans 16 residues. Here the CDR3 DNA reads TGTGCCAGCAGCCCTAGCGGGCCAGCTACCTACAATGAGCAGTTCTTC. It specifies CASSPSGPATYNEQFF.

The chain couples TRBV6-4 to TRBJ1-2; TRBD1 aligns across 8 bases. V dropped 0 bases and J dropped 7; count of bases not matched to a gene: 7. CDR3 length: 15 amino acids. Germline lookup yields CDR1 MRHNA and CDR2 SNTAGT. The CDR3 nucleotides read TGTGCCAGCAGTGACTCCCCGGGACAGGCTTCTGGCTACACCTTC. Translating gives CASSDSPGQASGYTF.

This chain connects TRBV19 to TRBJ1-5; 7 nucleotides align to TRBD1. The CDR3 sequence is 16 residues long. CDR1 and CDR2 from the germline V gene are LNHDA and SQIVND (reference sequence). V lost 4 bases to trimming and J lost 5 bases; unmatched junction nucleotides: 11. The CDR3 DNA follows: TGTGCCAGTAGTACCTACTCGGGACAGATACATCAGCCCCAGCATTTT. Its protein is CASSTYSGQIHQPQHF.

V and J are TRBV5-5 and TRBJ2-2; no definite D call. Germline V gives CDR1 SGHKS, CDR2 YYEKEE (reference sequence). V was cut by 0 bases and J by 3 bases, with 6 bases left in between. The CDR3 contains 14 residues. The CDR3 nucleotides read TGTGCCAGCAGCTTGGACAGTCACACCGGGGAGCTGTTTTTT. Its protein product is CASSLDSHTGELFF.

V gene TRBV9 combines with J gene TRBJ1-1, with a tentative D call TRBD1 (6 bases). Germline assignment: CDR1 SGDLS and CDR2 YYNGEE. The CDR3 is 11 amino acids. V gave up 6 bases and J gave up 3 bases, with 6 bases separating them. The CDR3 sequence is CASKGDTEAFF. DNA for the CDR3: TGTGCCAGCAAGGGGGACACTGAAGCTTTCTTT.

The V call is TRBV5-1, the J call TRBJ1-2; D not certain. The germline V gene encodes CDR1 SGHRS and CDR2 YFSETQ. The length of the CDR3 is 14 residues. Trimming took off 4 bases at V and 0 bases at J, with 10 bases between the two ends. In DNA form, the CDR3 reads TGCGCCAGCAGCCTCCGGGAGGCTAACTATGGCTACACCTTC. Its translation: CASSLREANYGYTF.

This chain connects TRBV3-1 (or the pseudogene TRBV3-2) to TRBJ2-5, with 7 positions matching TRBD1. This CDR3 is 15 amino acids long. After removal of 7 bases from V and 2 bases from J, the junction contained 10 bases not matched to a gene. Germline V gene lookup returns CDR1 LGHDT and CDR2 YNNKEL (reference sequence). As DNA, the CDR3 is TGTGCCAGCATCCGGGCCGGGACAGAGCAAGAGACCCAGTACTTC. This translates into CASIRAGTEQETQYF.

By its share, this clone is medium-sized. This sequence joins TRBV11-3 and TRBJ2-1, with 7 positions matching TRBD2. This CDR3 has 13 residues. CDR1 is SGHNT and CDR2 is YENEEA in the germline V gene. V was clipped by 1 base and J by 10 bases; unmatched bases: 4. CDR3 amino acids: CASSLVGGYEQFF. CDR3 nucleotides: TGTGCCAGCAGCTTAGTGGGGGGGTACGAGCAGTTCTTC.

CDR3 DNA: TGTGCCAGTAGTATAGCGCCTAGCGACACAGATACGCAGTATTTT. The encoded protein is CASSIAPSDTDTQYF. The chain couples TRBV19 to TRBJ2-3; D might be TRBD2 (6 bases). The ends were cut back, 1 base at V and 2 bases at J, with 10 bases in the middle. The CDR3 is 15 residues long. Germline loops: CDR1 LNHDA, CDR2 SQIVND (reference sequence).

The chain joins TRBV28 to TRBJ2-7, with D possibly TRBD2 on 6 matching bases. Germline V gives CDR1 MDHEN, CDR2 SYDVKM. V was clipped by 6 bases and J by 7 bases, with 19 bases between them. The CDR3 length is 14 residues. The CDR3 coding sequence is TGTGCCAGCAGACCCCAACCGGGCGCGGGAGAGCAGTACTTC. Its translation is CASRPQPGAGEQYF.

The genes are TRBV6-5 and TRBJ2-5, with a weak D call TRBD2 (6 bases). The CDR3 contains 15 residues. V dropped 2 bases and J dropped 1 base, with 11 bases sitting between them. Germline V CDR1 and CDR2: MNHEY, SVGAGI. The CDR3 region has the DNA TGTGCCAGCAGTTACGGGGGGAGATTCCAAGAGACCCAGTACTTC. Translated: CASSYGGRFQETQYF.

This chain joins TRBV3-1 (or the pseudogene TRBV3-2) and TRBJ1-4, with D perhaps TRBD1 (6 bases). Germline CDR1 LGHDT, CDR2 YNNKEL (reference sequence). The V gene lost 0 bases and the J gene lost 6 bases, with 20 bases spanning the gap. The CDR3 extends over 18 amino acids. The CDR3 sequence: CASSQDRTPSKGDEKLFF. Written as DNA, the CDR3 is TGTGCCAGCAGCCAAGATCGGACCCCCTCGAAGGGGGATGAAAAACTGTTTTTT.

CDR3 DNA sequence: TGTGCCAGCAGTCGCGGGACGTACCGTGGAGATACGCAGTATTTT. Amino acid sequence: CASSRGTYRGDTQYF. The V gene is TRBV11-3, the J gene TRBJ2-3; perhaps TRBD2 as D (6 bases). The CDR3 runs to 15 residues. V lost 6 bases and J lost 5, with 18 bases in between. Germline V gives CDR1 SGHNT, CDR2 YENEEA. Looking up the rest from reference TRBV11-3 and TRBJ2-3 gives the full variable domain: EAGVVQSPRYKIIEKKQPVAFWCNPISGHNTLYWYLQNLGQGPELLIRYENEEAVDDSQLPKDRFSAERLKGVDSTLKIQPAELGDSAVYLCASSRGTYRGDTQYFGPGTRLTVL.

The chain couples TRBV27 to TRBJ1-6, with unresolved D. The CDR3 consists of 17 residues. Germline CDR1 is MNHEY and CDR2 is SMNVEV (reference sequence). Deletions cut 1 base from V and 2 bases from J, with 12 bases between. The CDR3 reads CASSLYGDQAYNSPLHF. The CDR3 coding sequence is TGTGCCAGCAGTTTATATGGCGACCAGGCCTATAATTCACCCCTCCACTTT.

The V gene is TRBV27, the J gene TRBJ1-2; possibly TRBD1 for D (5 bases). Germline-derived CDR1 and CDR2 are MNHEY and SMNVEV (reference sequence). The length of the CDR3 is 15 residues. V lost 2 bases and J lost 4, with 14 bases in between. CDR3: CASSLAHGGSYGYTF. The DNA for the CDR3 is TGTGCCAGCAGTTTAGCTCACGGGGGAAGCTATGGCTACACCTTC.

The sample holds one count of this clone. The rearrangement joins TRBV12-3 or TRBV12-4 to TRBJ2-1; a possible D gene is TRBD2 (6 bases). The V and J ends lost 6 bases and 5 bases respectively, with 11 bases between them. CDR3 length: 13 residues. CDR3 sequence: CASRRGLDNEQFF. CDR3 DNA sequence: TGTGCCAGCAGAAGGGGACTCGACAATGAGCAGTTCTTC.

V gene TRBV19 combines with J gene TRBJ2-7; D perhaps matches TRBD1 (6 bases). The CDR3 totals 14 residues. In germline, CDR1 is LNHDA, CDR2 SQIVND (reference sequence). V lost 1 base to trimming and J lost 3 bases, with 10 bases between them. CDR3 bases: TGTGCCAGTAGTATAGGGGCAGGGGACTACGAGCAGTACGTC. Encoded protein: CASSIGAGDYEQYV.

This chain uses TRBV27 with TRBJ2-7, with D possibly TRBD2 on 7 matching bases. The CDR3 totals 13 residues. V lost 2 bases, J lost 12 bases, and 17 bases lay in between. Germline assignment: CDR1 MNHEY and CDR2 SMNVEV (reference sequence). The CDR3 sequence is CASSLKEGGNRYF. DNA of the CDR3: TGTGCCAGCAGTTTAAAGGAGGGGGGGAATCGGTACTTC.

The chain is built from TRBV6-5 and TRBJ1-1; 7 bases are a match to TRBD1. The germline gives CDR1 MNHEY, CDR2 SVGAGI. After removal of 3 bases from V and 11 bases from J, the junction contained 15 bases not matched to a gene. This CDR3 is 15 amino acids long. DNA for the CDR3: TGTGCCAGCAGTTATAAGAGACAGGGCCGAAGTGGGGCTTTCTTT. It is translated as CASSYKRQGRSGAFF.

The CDR3 region is CASSLVGPGSLGDEQFF. The CDR3 nucleotides are TGCGCCAGCAGCTTGGTGGGGCCCGGGAGTCTCGGGGATGAGCAGTTCTTC. The chain uses TRBV5-1 and TRBJ2-1; a weak D match, TRBD2 (6 bases). The CDR3 contains 17 residues. In germline, CDR1 is SGHRS, CDR2 YFSETQ. Trimming left V 0 bases short and J 8 bases short, with 21 bases between.

The rearrangement links TRBV5-6 to TRBJ2-7; TRBD1 matches at 10 bases. Per the germline V gene, CDR1 is SGHDT and CDR2 is YYEEEE. This CDR3 comprises 15 residues. J was trimmed by 7 bases and V by 4 bases; bases with no gene match: 11. CDR3 in DNA: TGTGCCAGCAGCACGGGACAGGGGCTACCGGGGGAGCAGTACGTC. It specifies CASSTGQGLPGEQYV.

In regard to this clone: The junction differs from germline at one of its ends, possibly a read error. This sequence joins TRBV6-1 and TRBJ2-1, with no clear D. This CDR3 spans 13 amino acids. Germline V gene sequence: CDR1 MNHNS, CDR2 SASEGT. The CDR3 coding sequence is TGTGCCAGCACTGAACTACTCTACAATGAGCAGTTCTTC. This translates into CASTELLYNEQFF.

The chain uses TRBV6-1 and TRBJ2-3, with a weak D call TRBD2 (5 bases). The CDR3 runs 16 residues. Germline CDR1 reads MNHNS; CDR2 reads SASEGT. Trimming cost V 4 bases and J 4 bases, with 18 bases left between them. CDR3 sequence (DNA): TGTGCCAGCAGTGCAACCATAGGCGGGCTGGCAGATACGCAGTATTTT. This sequence encodes CASSATIGGLADTQYF.

The CDR3 is CASSLVGTSAYNEQFF. The CDR3 bases are TGCGCCAGCAGCTTGGTCGGGACTAGCGCTTACAATGAGCAGTTCTTC. V gene TRBV5-1 combines with J gene TRBJ2-1; 10 nucleotides line up with TRBD2. The junction had 4 bases not matched to a gene; V was cut back by 0 bases and J by 4 bases. Germline CDR1 reads SGHRS; CDR2 reads YFSETQ. This CDR3 has 16 residues.

This rearrangement joins TRBV5-6 to TRBJ1-4, with 8 bases that match TRBD1. V shed 5 bases and J 5 bases; nucleotides not matched to a gene: 2. Germline lookup yields CDR1 SGHDT and CDR2 YYEEEE. The CDR3 has 13 amino acids. The CDR3 bases are TGTGCCAGCAGGAGGACAGGGAATGAAAAACTGTTTTTT. Translated, it gives CASRRTGNEKLFF. The full variable domain, completed using reference TRBV5-6 and TRBJ1-4, is DAGVTQSPTHLIKTRGQQVTLRCSPKSGHDTVSWYQQALGQGPQFIFQYYEEEERQRGNFPDRFSGHQFPNYSSELNVNALLLGDSALYLCASRRTGNEKLFFGSGTQLSVL.